This T cell receptor (beta chain) was obtained from a study of T cell responses to AZD1222 COVID-19 vaccine. TCRdb keeps only in-frame clones here, not all; method: immunoSEQ multiplex PCR. The data contain roughly 170,000 clones, about 91% of them seen just once; the ten biggest clones take up around 1.8%. Details on this clone: Its specificity is not known.

Germline V gene lookup returns CDR1 SGDLS and CDR2 YYNGEE. V was pared by 4 bases and J by 2 bases, with 24 bases between. The CDR3 is made up of 18 amino acids. Overall study findings and caveats: None of the repertoires were sampled until the peak T cell response had passed. Only five or six AZD1222 recipients were seropositive at baseline.

The sequence was collected from an adult in good health. The chain couples TRBV9 to TRBJ1-2; no clear D. The input for sequencing was peripheral blood, taken on day 0 of AZD1222 vaccination. The CDR3 protein is CASSSRTDHPPLNYGYTF. The CDR3 DNA reads as TGTGCCAGCAGCTCAAGGACGGATCACCCCCCACTCAACTATGGCTACACCTTC.